This T cell receptor beta chain is drawn from a study of lymphopenia after photon versus proton radiotherapy. Assay used: immunoSEQ multiplex PCR; TCRdb lists only in-frame clones, some missing. The data contain tens of thousands of clones, approximately 86% of them singletons. The J segment lost 5 bases and the V segment lost 0 bases, leaving 6 bases of the junction unmatched. CDR1 SGDLS and CDR2 YYNGEE come from the germline V gene. The CDR3 has 16 amino acids. The receptor comes from a woman aged 65 to 85 with pancreatic cancer. Some clones in this sample may be carry-over from other donors' samples. Sequenced material: peripheral blood, taken from a patient treated with proton-based radiotherapy. The chain links TRBV9 to TRBJ2-1; TRBD2 matches at 9 bases. CDR3 in amino acids: CASSVVLREGDNEQFF. The CDR3 coding sequence is TGTGCCAGCAGCGTAGTATTGCGGGAGGGCGACAATGAGCAGTTCTTC.